Below are 5 T cell receptor beta chains sequenced from a single sample in a study of shared clonotypes between healthy human individuals. The protocol was immunoSEQ multiplex PCR, while the TCRdb copy is restricted to in-frame clones and leaves out a portion. The table records more than 2 million clones, about 94% of them present only once. Naive CD8 cells comprised CD45RO-negative, CCR7-positively selected cells, excluding terminally differentiated effector memory CD45RA+ cells. Material for sequencing was naive CD8+ T cells sorted from blood. The receptors were gathered from a man younger than 35 in good health.

The rearrangement links TRBV13 to TRBJ1-1; 8 bases agree with TRBD1. The CDR3 is 16 amino acids. J lost 0 bases, V lost 1 base, and 4 bases had no gene match. The germline CDR1 and CDR2 sequences are PRHDT and FYEKMQ (reference sequence). The CDR3 here is CASSLVTGGLNTEAFF. CDR3 DNA sequence: TGTGCCAGCAGCTTAGTCACAGGGGGTCTGAACACTGAAGCTTTCTTT.

The J gene is TRBJ2-1, the V gene TRBV4-1; possible D gene TRBD2, 5 bases. Germline CDR1 is MGHRA and CDR2 is YSYEKL. This CDR3 has 15 amino acids. Trimming cost V 4 bases and J 3 bases, with 13 bases left between them. The CDR3 DNA follows: TGCGCCAGCAGCCCGGGCTCAGCGGTCTACAATGAGCAGTTCTTC. It codes for CASSPGSAVYNEQFF.

This chain joins TRBV13 and TRBJ2-1, with D possibly being TRBD1 (5 bases). Looked up from germline, CDR1 is PRHDT and CDR2 is FYEKMQ (reference sequence). The CDR3 contains 15 residues. V was shortened by 7 bases and J by 4 bases, with 17 bases between the two germline ends. CDR3 sequence: CASTDSETLYNEQFF. CDR3 DNA sequence: TGTGCCAGCACTGACAGCGAGACGTTATACAATGAGCAGTTCTTC.

Comments on this clone: Other nucleotide sequences in the sample specify the same CDR3. V usage is TRBV5-6 and J usage is TRBJ1-1; 7 nucleotides align to TRBD1. Germline V lookup: CDR1 SGHDT, CDR2 YYEEEE. Germline trimming cut 3 bases from V and 6 bases from J; bases unmatched to any gene: 5. The CDR3 is made up of 13 amino acids. CDR3 loop: CASSSTGSPEAFF. In DNA, the CDR3 is TGTGCCAGCAGCTCGACAGGGTCTCCTGAAGCTTTCTTT.

The rearrangement joins TRBV7-3 to TRBJ2-2, with D possibly being TRBD1 (6 bases). The V gene lost 5 bases and the J gene lost 0 bases, with 10 bases spanning the gap. Per the germline V gene, CDR1 is SGHTA and CDR2 is FQGTGA. This CDR3 has 15 residues. CDR3 nucleotides: TGTGCCAGCAGCCCCCGACAGGCGAACACCGGGGAGCTGTTTTTT. Amino acids: CASSPRQANTGELFF.